This T cell receptor (beta chain) was found in a study of CD8 T cells in Susac syndrome. The authors carried out high-throughput sequencing of TCR beta. They applied it to CD8+ and CD4+ T cells obtained from blood. Bulk CD8+ and CD4+ cells came from magnetic negative isolation; CD8+ TEMRA by FACS. Germline V gene lookup returns CDR1 MNHEY and CDR2 SVGAGI. The CDR3 length is 18 residues. V was trimmed by 0 bases and J by 2 bases, leaving 19 bases between them. The authors reverse transcribed about 0.5 to 1 ug RNA with random hexamers. Amplification of TCR beta CDR3 across 54 Vbeta and 13 Jbeta was performed with immunoSEQ multiplex PCR. TCRdb called the immunoSEQ multiplex PCR reads again in MiXCR, with one record for every CDR3 protein. The sample carries approximately 150,000 distinct CDR3 sequences, approximately 93% recorded once.

This TCR came from a human donor with multiple sclerosis. The chain joins TRBV6-5 to TRBJ1-1, with D tentatively TRBD1 (6 bases). Specimen: CD4+ T cells from PBMCs. This CDR3 reads CASSYSSWGAGGNTEAFF. The CDR3 nucleotides read TGTGCCAGCAGTTACTCGTCATGGGGGGCCGGTGGAAACACTGAAGCTTTCTTT.